A single sample gave rise to the 28 T cell receptor beta chains below, sequenced in a study of T cell responses to AZD1222 COVID-19 vaccine. The protocol was immunoSEQ multiplex PCR, while the TCRdb copy is restricted to in-frame clones and leaves out a portion. Of over 95,000 clones in the sample, about 85% were seen once. The sample was peripheral blood, taken on day 0 of AZD1222 vaccination. The origin of the receptors is an adult in good health.

This clone came up a few times. The chain has TRBV5-1 and TRBJ2-1; D perhaps matches TRBD1 (6 bases). The CDR3 runs 13 residues. CDR1 is SGHRS and CDR2 is YFSETQ in the germline V gene. V was cut by 3 bases and J by 4 bases, with 8 bases left in between. The CDR3 protein is CASSYTGYNEQFF. The CDR3 DNA reads TGCGCCAGCAGCTACACAGGGTACAATGAGCAGTTCTTC.

The chain combines TRBV12-5 with TRBJ1-4; D is ambiguous. Trimming removed 7 bases at V and 0 bases at J, with 15 bases between. There are 16 residues in the CDR3. The germline gives CDR1 LGHNT, CDR2 FRNRAP. CDR3 in amino acids: CASAPVGRATNEKLFF. The CDR3 DNA reads as TGTGCTAGTGCCCCCGTGGGAAGGGCAACTAATGAAAAACTGTTTTTT.

This sequence joins TRBV11-3 and TRBJ2-1, with no clear D. The CDR3 has 12 residues. V dropped 4 bases and J dropped 5 bases, with 6 bases sitting between them. Germline CDR1 reads SGHNT; CDR2 reads YENEEA. CDR3 sequence: CASSSPDNEQFF. CDR3 in DNA: TGTGCCAGCAGCTCCCCGGACAATGAGCAGTTCTTC.

V and J are TRBV7-2 and TRBJ2-3, with D possibly being TRBD1 (6 bases). This CDR3 region has 17 residues. Per germline, CDR1 SGHTA and CDR2 FQGNSA. V was trimmed by 5 bases and J by 0 bases, leaving 18 bases between them. CDR3: CASSPRSSRGSTDTQYF. The CDR3 nucleotides are TGTGCCAGCAGCCCTCGAAGTTCCAGGGGAAGCACAGATACGCAGTATTTT.

The chain combines TRBV21-1 with TRBJ2-6; the table gives TRBD1 as D, unverified against the DNA. TRBV21-1 is given as a pseudogene. The CDR3 is made up of 16 amino acids. The DNA of the CDR3 is TGTGCCAGCAGCCCTCCGGACAGGAATGGGGCCAACGTCCTGACTTTC. Amino acid sequence: CASSPPDRNGANVLTF.

The rearrangement links TRBV2 to TRBJ1-2, with a weak D call TRBD1 (6 bases). This CDR3 has 13 residues. Germline CDR1 reads SNHLY; CDR2 reads FYNNEI. Deletions cut 3 bases from V and 7 bases from J, with 12 bases between. CDR3 coding DNA: TGTGCCAGCAGTGAGCCTGACAGGACTGGCTACACCTTC. It yields the protein CASSEPDRTGYTF. Complete variable domain (other parts from reference TRBV2 and TRBJ1-2): EPEVTQTPSHQVTQMGQEVILRCVPISNHLYFYWYRQILGQKVEFLVSFYNNEISEKSEIFDDQFSVERPDGSNFTLKIRSTKLEDSAMYFCASSEPDRTGYTFGSGTRLTVV.

This chain links TRBV2 with TRBJ1-1, with 11 bases lining up with TRBD1. This CDR3 region has 15 residues. V trimming: 5 bases; J trimming: 5 bases; junction bases outside the gene matches: 7. Germline lookup yields CDR1 SNHLY and CDR2 FYNNEI. The CDR3 DNA sequence: TGTGCCAGCAGTCCCGGACAGGGGGCGCGAACTGAAGCTTTCTTT. Amino acid sequence: CASSPGQGARTEAFF.

This clone was observed once. This chain joins TRBV19 and TRBJ1-4, with unresolved D. Germline V CDR1 and CDR2: LNHDA, SQIVND (reference sequence). The CDR3 totals 12 residues. With 3 bases removed from V and 4 bases from J, the gap between germline ends came to 3 bases. CDR3 sequence reads: CASSIYNEKLFF. The CDR3 DNA follows: TGTGCCAGTAGTATTTATAATGAAAAACTGTTTTTT.

This clone was detected only once. This rearrangement joins TRBV2 to TRBJ1-5, with D tentatively TRBD1 (5 bases). CDR3 length equals 13 residues. The germline V gene encodes CDR1 SNHLY and CDR2 FYNNEI. V shed 6 bases and J shed 8 bases, with 14 bases lying between them. DNA of the CDR3: TGTGCCAGCAGATACAGGTTCTTGGAGCCCCAGCATTTT. Protein sequence: CASRYRFLEPQHF.

This chain links TRBV4-1 with TRBJ1-4; no firm D call. The CDR3 extends over 15 amino acids. The ends were cut back, 4 bases at V and 0 bases at J, with 9 bases in the middle. Looked up from germline, CDR1 is MGHRA and CDR2 is YSYEKL. The CDR3 loop reads CASSPLAATNEKLFF. CDR3 nucleotide sequence: TGCGCCAGCAGCCCTTTGGCTGCAACTAATGAAAAACTGTTTTTT.

This chain uses TRBV11-3 with TRBJ2-1; the D is unclear. Germline CDR1 and CDR2: SGHNT and YENEEA. The CDR3 spans 14 residues. V was clipped by 1 base and J by 0 bases, with 4 bases between them. The CDR3 bases are TGTGCCAGCAGCTTAGCCAGCTCCTACAATGAGCAGTTCTTC. Residues: CASSLASSYNEQFF.

The chain couples TRBV2 to TRBJ1-1; D unresolved. The CDR3 length is 13 residues. Trimming removed 3 bases from V and 1 base from J, with 6 bases in between. Germline loops: CDR1 SNHLY, CDR2 FYNNEI. CDR3 amino acids: CASSDSENTEAFF. The CDR3, as DNA: TGTGCCAGCAGTGATTCCGAGAACACTGAAGCTTTCTTT.

There are a few counts of this clone. This chain joins TRBV11-1 and TRBJ2-3; 7 bases are a match to TRBD1. Looked up from germline, CDR1 is SGHAT and CDR2 is FQDESV (reference sequence). V dropped 5 bases and J dropped 2; count of bases not matched to a gene: 7. CDR3 length: 15 amino acids. The DNA for the CDR3 is TGTGCCAGCAGCCCCGGGACAGAACACACAGATACGCAGTATTTT. It translates to CASSPGTEHTDTQYF.

This clone was detected only once. This chain links TRBV6-5 with TRBJ2-5, with 7 bases identical to TRBD1. The CDR3 consists of 14 residues. V lost 6 bases, J lost 5 bases, and 9 bases stayed unmatched. Germline V gene data show CDR1 as MNHEY and CDR2 as SVGAGI. The CDR3 spells CASSSKTGTETQYF. Here the CDR3 DNA reads TGTGCCAGCAGCTCGAAGACAGGGACGGAGACCCAGTACTTC.

The chain combines TRBV10-3 with TRBJ1-3; D remains unclear. V gave up 6 bases and J gave up 9 bases, with 18 bases separating them. CDR3 length equals 14 residues. The germline V gene encodes CDR1 ENHRY and CDR2 SYGVKD. The chain's CDR3 is CAISDTGTTRTIYF. CDR3 sequence (DNA): TGTGCCATCAGCGATACTGGTACCACACGCACCATATATTTT.

A single count supports this clone. The chain links TRBV6-5 to TRBJ1-1, with D maybe TRBD1 (5 bases). The germline V gene encodes CDR1 MNHEY and CDR2 SVGAGI. The CDR3 sequence is 11 residues long. Between the trimmed V and J ends, which lost 7 bases and 10 bases, there was a span of 13 bases. The DNA for the CDR3 is TGTGCCAGCAATGTCGCGGGGGGAGCTTTCTTT. Protein product: CASNVAGGAFF.

The genes are TRBV6-6 and TRBJ1-3; D not certain. CDR3 length: 14 amino acids. Germline V gene lookup returns CDR1 MNHNY and CDR2 SVGAGI (reference sequence). The ends were cut back, 6 bases at V and 1 base at J, with 10 bases in the middle. For the CDR3, the DNA is TGTGCCAGCAGCCGCCCCGGGTCTGGAAACACCATATATTTT. This translates into CASSRPGSGNTIYF.

This clone was observed once. The rearrangement joins TRBV14 to TRBJ2-7; 14 nucleotides agree with TRBD2. The germline V gene encodes CDR1 SGHDN and CDR2 FVKESK. V was clipped by 4 bases and J by 5 bases; unmatched bases: 4. The CDR3 is 15 amino acids. The CDR3 region has the DNA TGTGCCAGCAGCCCGGGACTAGCGGGAGACGACGAGCAGTACGTC. It encodes CASSPGLAGDDEQYV.

The chain has TRBV7-2 and TRBJ2-7; D not certain. CDR1 and CDR2 from the germline V gene are SGHTA and FQGNSA. The germline V and J ends were trimmed by 5 bases and 5 bases, with 13 bases remaining between them. CDR3 length: 13 amino acids. This CDR3 is CASSPLGTHEQYF. In nucleotides, the CDR3 is TGTGCCAGCAGCCCCCTCGGTACCCACGAGCAGTACTTC.

The chain has TRBV6-1 and TRBJ2-2; a possible D gene is TRBD1 (6 bases). Germline assignment: CDR1 MNHNS and CDR2 SASEGT. The CDR3 is made up of 15 amino acids. The V end lost 6 bases, the J end lost 6 bases, and 17 bases lay between the germline ends. CDR3 nucleotides: TGTGCCAGCAGCTATGAACAGGGTTGGGCCGGGGAGCTGTTTTTT. As protein: CASSYEQGWAGELFF.

The chain couples TRBV6-5 to TRBJ1-1; D might be TRBD1 (5 bases). The germline V and J ends were trimmed by 4 bases and 6 bases, with 18 bases remaining between them. Per germline, CDR1 MNHEY and CDR2 SVGAGI. CDR3 size: 15 residues. The CDR3 nucleotides are TGTGCCAGCAGTTCCCCTCCAGGTCGGGGCGCTGAAGCTTTCTTT. Protein product: CASSSPPGRGAEAFF.

In this sample, this clone turned up once. CDR3 sequence reads: CAGTRDEQFF. DNA for the CDR3: TGTGCCGGGACTAGGGATGAGCAGTTCTTC. The V and J genes are TRBV3-1 (or the pseudogene TRBV3-2) and TRBJ2-1; 8 nucleotides line up with TRBD2. Germline lookup yields CDR1 LGHDT and CDR2 YNNKEL (reference sequence). The length of the CDR3 is 10 residues. V was clipped by 11 bases and J by 8 bases; unmatched bases: 2.

The chain uses TRBV18 and TRBJ2-2; the D is unclear. Germline V CDR1 and CDR2: KGHSH, LQKENI. This CDR3 has 13 amino acids. Deletions cut 8 bases from V and 0 bases from J, with 7 bases between. DNA of the CDR3: TGTGCCAGCCGAACCACGAACACCGGGGAGCTGTTTTTT. Its translation: CASRTTNTGELFF.

The V gene is TRBV5-5, the J gene TRBJ2-2; D unresolved. Germline V lookup: CDR1 SGHKS, CDR2 YYEKEE (reference sequence). The CDR3 covers 15 residues. Trimming pared 0 bases from V and 0 bases from J, leaving 6 bases between. Here the CDR3 DNA reads TGTGCCAGCAGCTTGGACAGACCGAACACCGGGGAGCTGTTTTTT. Translated, it gives CASSLDRPNTGELFF.

V is TRBV7-9 and J is TRBJ1-3; no clear D. Germline V gene data show CDR1 as SEHNR and CDR2 as FQNEAQ (reference sequence). The ends were cut back, 1 base at V and 0 bases at J, with 7 bases in the middle. The CDR3 totals 15 residues. CDR3: CASSLEGSSGNTIYF. CDR3 coding DNA: TGTGCCAGCAGCTTAGAGGGAAGCTCTGGAAACACCATATATTTT. The complete variable domain, with remaining parts taken from reference TRBV7-9 and TRBJ1-3, reads DTGVSQNPRHKITKRGQNVTFRCDPISEHNRLYWYRQTLGQGPEFLTYFQNEAQLEKSRLLSDRFSAERPKGSFSTLEIQRTEQGDSAMYLCASSLEGSSGNTIYFGEGSWLTVV.

This clone showed up just once. V is TRBV5-1 and J is TRBJ1-1; D gene ambiguous. The V gene lost 0 bases and the J gene lost 0 bases, with 9 bases spanning the gap. CDR1 SGHRS and CDR2 YFSETQ come from the germline V gene. CDR3 length: 15 amino acids. In DNA form, the CDR3 reads TGCGCCAGCAGCTTGGGACGAATCATGAACACTGAAGCTTTCTTT. Translated: CASSLGRIMNTEAFF.

The chain carries TRBV1 and TRBJ2-3; TRBD1 is taken as the D call from the table, unchecked against the DNA. TRBV1 is designated a pseudogene. The CDR3 consists of 13 residues. CDR3 region: CTSRPDSPGTQYF. CDR3 nucleotide sequence: TGCACCAGCAGGCCTGATTCACCAGGAACGCAGTATTTT.

With regard to this clone: Germline and junction disagree at one end, which may indicate a read error. The genes are TRBV5-1 and TRBJ2-1, with 9 bases that match TRBD2. In germline, CDR1 is SGHRS, CDR2 YFSETQ. The CDR3 extends over 16 amino acids. CDR3 loop: CASSLAGGLAHNEQFF. DNA of the CDR3: TGTGCCAGCAGCTTGGCCGGGGGACTAGCCCACAATGAGCAGTTCTTC.